This TCR beta chain originates from a study of blood T cell repertoires in COVID-19. At the level of the study: From the United States, Italy and Spain came samples of acute and convalescent COVID-19.

The CDR3 runs to 13 residues. The germline V and J ends were trimmed by 3 bases and 2 bases, with 6 bases remaining between them. Germline lookup yields CDR1 WNHNN and CDR2 SYGVQD (reference sequence). In the source study's methods: Amplification of reference gene primers provided the estimated nucleated cell counts. Sequencing used immunoSEQ multiplex PCR; TCRdb keeps in-frame clones, though not all of them. V and J calls and clone size follow that table, whereas D and trimming were derived from the DNA. The table lists 75,000 to 90,000 clones, about nine tenths of them singletons. Sequencing was performed on peripheral blood. The source of this sequence is a woman in her fifties or sixties in a cohort sampled during active COVID-19. J is TRBJ2-3 and V is TRBV10-1; D call uncertain. The CDR3 protein is CASSERYTDTQYF. As DNA, the CDR3 is TGCGCCAGCAGTGAACGGTACACAGATACGCAGTATTTT.